In its sample, the clone carrying this T cell receptor (beta chain) was seen once. The data derive from a study of blood T cell repertoires in COVID-19. Per the study methods: Quantification of nucleated cells was approximated via reference gene primer amplification. Assay: immunoSEQ multiplex PCR; the TCRdb copy retains only in-frame clones and omits some. The V and J calls and clone size come from that table; D and trimming were worked out from the DNA. Of 200,000 to 300,000 clones detected, roughly 83% appear once; the ten largest clones hold over 7.5%. Trimming stripped 2 bases from V and 6 bases from J, with 4 bases between. This CDR3 region has 12 residues.

The chain is built from TRBV12-3 or TRBV12-4 and TRBJ2-2; D not resolved. This clonotype originated in an elderly man with acute or convalescent COVID-19. The specimen was peripheral blood. The CDR3 DNA follows: TGTGCCAGCAGTTTATATGCCGGGGAGCTGTTTTTT. Protein: CASSLYAGELFF.